Listed below are T cell receptor beta chains from one sample, sequenced in a study of blood T cell repertoires in COVID-19. Clones were sequenced by immunoSEQ multiplex PCR, and TCRdb holds only the in-frame ones, with some missing. The sample consists of approximately 28,000 clones, approximately 70% of them appearing once. Sequencing was performed on peripheral blood. Receptor source: a man in his sixties with active or convalescent COVID-19. CDR3s include the opening cysteine and the closing phenylalanine or tryptophan.

v_call cdr3_length cdr3_aa
TRBV18 16 CASSQGTSGITGELFF
TRBV7-9 14 CASSRGQGSYGYTF
TRBV19 14 CASTPLRENTEAFF
TRBV6-1 19 CASSKDPLRTSGLTDTQYF
TRBV7-6 16 CASSLGAGGISYEQYF
TRBV9 15 CASSRGLISNYGYTF
TRBV29-1 13 CSVEFHTAGGYTF
TRBV7-6 15 CASSLERGFGGELFF
TRBV7-2 17 CASRRRTSGGDPDTQYF
TRBV5-1 12 CASSLEAREQYF
TRBV7-6 13 CASSLDPNQPQHF
TRBV14 15 CASSVGQILSYEQYF
TRBV30 16 CAWRYGAGTRQETQYF
TRBV3-1/TRBV3-2 14 CASEPGIYNSPLHF
TRBV2 14 CASRLRIPRNTIYF
TRBV6-5 15 CASSRRSGGPYTQYF
TRBV27 14 CASRYRASYNEQFF
TRBV27 14 CASRRAGNSYEQYF
TRBV12-3/TRBV12-4 13 CASSYQERTEAFF
TRBV11-2 14 CASSLDQGAGGYTF
TRBV6-5 11 CASSKLYEQYF
TRBV1 15 CTSAQQGLANYGYTF
TRBV7-9 15 CASSLEPVTNEKLFF
TRBV15 17 CATSRGREGDRGEQAFF
TRBV6-5 15 CASTQSGWTRYEQYF
TRBV7-3 16 CASAKQSGNLYNEQFF
TRBV12-3/TRBV12-4 13 CASSTTGGTEAFF
TRBV11-1 13 CASTLGANTEAFF
TRBV19 14 CASLPRQGNTEAFF
TRBV19 11 CASREDRGAFF
TRBV7-3 13 CASSLGPADTQYF
TRBV5-4 14 CASSPGLETYEQYF
TRBV6-1 15 CASSEGPTGNYGYTF
TRBV5-1 14 CASRTSRGNYGYTF
TRBV6-5 15 CASSYAGTMNTEAFF
TRBV7-9 17 CASSISGGASGANVLTF
TRBV28 14 CASSPGGPNYGYTF
TRBV5-4 18 CASSPTGRSGTGDEKLFF
TRBV28 16 CASSLQGHPSYNEQFF
TRBV27 13 CASRSQVFGPQHF
TRBV15 16 CATSRDLGLATHEQYF
TRBV5-1 15 CASSLGAGSSYEQYF
TRBV2 15 CASSGLAGGRNEQFF
TRBV5-1 15 CASSSGRGQAETQYF
TRBV6-1 14 CASSYPPMEEKLFF
TRBV25-1 13 CASSEESNTEAFF
TRBV11-3 13 CASSLGGPTEAFF
TRBV19 14 CASSMDSYSYEQYF
TRBV29-1 13 CSVGDSSSYEQYF
TRBV3-1/TRBV3-2 13 CASSQRSGSPLHF